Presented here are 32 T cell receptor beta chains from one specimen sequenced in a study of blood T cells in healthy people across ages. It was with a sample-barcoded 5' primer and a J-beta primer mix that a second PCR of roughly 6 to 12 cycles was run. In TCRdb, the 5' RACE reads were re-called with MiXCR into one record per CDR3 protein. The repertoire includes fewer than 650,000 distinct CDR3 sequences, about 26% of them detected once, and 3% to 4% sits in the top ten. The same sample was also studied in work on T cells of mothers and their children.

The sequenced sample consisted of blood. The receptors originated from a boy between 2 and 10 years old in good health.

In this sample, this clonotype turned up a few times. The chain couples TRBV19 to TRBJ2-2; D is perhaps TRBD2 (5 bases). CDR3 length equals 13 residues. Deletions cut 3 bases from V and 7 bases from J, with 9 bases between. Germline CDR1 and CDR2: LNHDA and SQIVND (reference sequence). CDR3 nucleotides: TGTGCCAGTAGTATTCGGGGAAACGGGGAGCTGTTTTTT. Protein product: CASSIRGNGELFF.

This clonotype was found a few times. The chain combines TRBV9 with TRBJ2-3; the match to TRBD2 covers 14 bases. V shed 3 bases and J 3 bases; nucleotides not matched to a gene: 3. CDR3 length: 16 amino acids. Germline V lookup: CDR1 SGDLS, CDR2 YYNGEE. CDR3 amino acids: CASSAGTSGSTDTQYF. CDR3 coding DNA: TGTGCCAGCAGCGCCGGGACTAGCGGGAGTACAGATACGCAGTATTTT.

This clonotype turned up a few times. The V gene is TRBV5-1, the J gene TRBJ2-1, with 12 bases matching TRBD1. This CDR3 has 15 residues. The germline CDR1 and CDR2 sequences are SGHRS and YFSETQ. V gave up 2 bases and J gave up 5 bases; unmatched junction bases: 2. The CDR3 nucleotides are TGCGCCAGCAGCTTACGGGACAGGGGGCACAATGAGCAGTTCTTC. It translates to CASSLRDRGHNEQFF. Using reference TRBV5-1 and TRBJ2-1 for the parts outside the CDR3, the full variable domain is KAGVTQTPRYLIKTRGQQVTLSCSPISGHRSVSWYQQTPGQGLQFLFEYFSETQRNKGNFPGRFSGRQFSNSRSEMNVSTLELGDSALYLCASSLRDRGHNEQFFGPGTRLTVL.

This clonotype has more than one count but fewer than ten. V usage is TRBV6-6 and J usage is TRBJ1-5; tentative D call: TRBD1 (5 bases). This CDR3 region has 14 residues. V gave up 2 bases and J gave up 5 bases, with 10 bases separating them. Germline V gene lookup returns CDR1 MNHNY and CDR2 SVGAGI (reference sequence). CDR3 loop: CASSYPQGYQPQHF. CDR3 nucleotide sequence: TGTGCCAGCAGTTACCCCCAGGGCTATCAGCCCCAGCATTTT.

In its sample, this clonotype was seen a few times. The CDR3 coding sequence is TGTGCCAGCAGTTTCATGGGAGGGCAGTACTTC. It yields the protein CASSFMGGQYF. The rearrangement uses TRBV27 and TRBJ2-5, with 7 bases aligning to TRBD2. This CDR3 spans 11 amino acids. J gave up 11 bases and V 3 bases, and 3 bases lay outside the gene matches. Germline values: CDR1 MNHEY, CDR2 SMNVEV (reference sequence).

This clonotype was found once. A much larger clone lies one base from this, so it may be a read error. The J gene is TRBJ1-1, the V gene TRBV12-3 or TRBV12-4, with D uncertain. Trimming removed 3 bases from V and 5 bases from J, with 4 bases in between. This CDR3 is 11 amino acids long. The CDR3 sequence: CASSFETEAFF. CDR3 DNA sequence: TGTGCCAGCAGTTTTGAGACTGAAGCTTTCTTT.

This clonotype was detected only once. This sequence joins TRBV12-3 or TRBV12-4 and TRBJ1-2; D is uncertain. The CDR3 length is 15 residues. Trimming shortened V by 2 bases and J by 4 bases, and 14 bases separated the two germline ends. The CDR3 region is CASSLRSLPSYGYTF. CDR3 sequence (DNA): TGTGCCAGCAGTTTAAGATCGTTGCCCAGCTATGGCTACACCTTC.

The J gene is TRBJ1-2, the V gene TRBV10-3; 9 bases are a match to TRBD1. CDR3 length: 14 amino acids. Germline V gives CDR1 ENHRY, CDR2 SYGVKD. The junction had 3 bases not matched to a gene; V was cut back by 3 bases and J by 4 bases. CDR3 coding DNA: TGTGCCATCAGTGACCGGGACAGGGTCTATGGCTACACCTTC. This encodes CAISDRDRVYGYTF.

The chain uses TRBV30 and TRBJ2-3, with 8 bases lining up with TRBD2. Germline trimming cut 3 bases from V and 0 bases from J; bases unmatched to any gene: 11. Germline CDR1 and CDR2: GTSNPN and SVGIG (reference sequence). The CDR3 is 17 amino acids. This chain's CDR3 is CAWSPSRLALSTDTQYF. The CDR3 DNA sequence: TGTGCCTGGAGCCCTTCCCGACTAGCGCTTAGCACAGATACGCAGTATTTT.

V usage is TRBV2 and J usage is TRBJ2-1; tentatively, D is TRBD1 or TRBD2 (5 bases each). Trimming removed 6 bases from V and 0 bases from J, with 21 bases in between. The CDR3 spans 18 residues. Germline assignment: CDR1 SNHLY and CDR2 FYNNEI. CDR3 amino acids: CASRNSPGRLSSYNEQFF. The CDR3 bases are TGTGCCAGCAGGAACAGCCCGGGACGCCTTAGCTCCTACAATGAGCAGTTCTTC.

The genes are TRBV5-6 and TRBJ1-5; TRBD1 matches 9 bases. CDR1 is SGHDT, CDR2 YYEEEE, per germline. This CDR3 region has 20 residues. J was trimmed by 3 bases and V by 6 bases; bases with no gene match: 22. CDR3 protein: CASIGGGQGKLNSNNQPQHF. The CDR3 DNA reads TGTGCCAGCATCGGAGGGGGACAGGGCAAACTGAATTCTAACAATCAGCCCCAGCATTTT.

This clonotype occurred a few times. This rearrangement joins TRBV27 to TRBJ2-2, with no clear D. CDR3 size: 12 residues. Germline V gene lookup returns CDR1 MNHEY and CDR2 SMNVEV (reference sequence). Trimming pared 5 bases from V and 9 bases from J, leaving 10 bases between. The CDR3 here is CASSPRRRELFF. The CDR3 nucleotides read TGTGCCAGCAGTCCCCGTCGAAGGGAGCTGTTTTTT.

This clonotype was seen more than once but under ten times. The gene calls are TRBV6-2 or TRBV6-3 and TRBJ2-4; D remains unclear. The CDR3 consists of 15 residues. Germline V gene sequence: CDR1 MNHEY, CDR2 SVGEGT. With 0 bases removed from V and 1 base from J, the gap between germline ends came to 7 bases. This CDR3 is CASSYSSGAKNIQYF. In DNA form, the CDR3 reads TGTGCCAGCAGTTACTCGTCCGGGGCCAAAAACATTCAGTACTTC.

The CDR3 sequence is CAWSKLPGAGNTIYF. CDR3 DNA: TGTGCCTGGAGCAAACTCCCGGGGGCTGGAAACACCATATATTTT. The V call is TRBV30, the J call TRBJ1-3; maybe TRBD1 (5 bases). The CDR3 runs to 15 residues. Germline V gene data show CDR1 as GTSNPN and CDR2 as SVGIG (reference sequence). Deletions cut 3 bases from V and 2 bases from J, with 14 bases between.

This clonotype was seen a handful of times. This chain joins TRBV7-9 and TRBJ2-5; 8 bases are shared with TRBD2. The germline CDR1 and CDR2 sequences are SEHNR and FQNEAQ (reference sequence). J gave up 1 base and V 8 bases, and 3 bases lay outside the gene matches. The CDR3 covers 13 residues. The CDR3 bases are TGTGCCAGCGCTACTAGCGGCCAAGAGACCCAGTACTTC. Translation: CASATSGQETQYF. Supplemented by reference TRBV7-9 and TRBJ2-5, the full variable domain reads DTGVSQNPRHKITKRGQNVTFRCDPISEHNRLYWYRQTLGQGPEFLTYFQNEAQLEKSRLLSDRFSAERPKGSFSTLEIQRTEQGDSAMYLCASATSGQETQYFGPGTRLLVL.

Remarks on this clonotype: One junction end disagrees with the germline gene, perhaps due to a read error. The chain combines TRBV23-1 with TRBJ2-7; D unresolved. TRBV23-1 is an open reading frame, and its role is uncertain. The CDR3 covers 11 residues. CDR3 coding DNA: TGTGCCAGCACCTTATTCGGGGAGCAGTACTTC. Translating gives CASTLFGEQYF.

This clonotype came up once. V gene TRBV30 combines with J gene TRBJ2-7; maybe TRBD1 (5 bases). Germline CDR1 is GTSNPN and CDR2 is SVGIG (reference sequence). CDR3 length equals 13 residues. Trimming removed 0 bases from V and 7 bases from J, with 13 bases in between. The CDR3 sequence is CAWSVKGIGEQYF. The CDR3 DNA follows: TGTGCCTGGAGTGTAAAGGGGATAGGGGAGCAGTACTTC.

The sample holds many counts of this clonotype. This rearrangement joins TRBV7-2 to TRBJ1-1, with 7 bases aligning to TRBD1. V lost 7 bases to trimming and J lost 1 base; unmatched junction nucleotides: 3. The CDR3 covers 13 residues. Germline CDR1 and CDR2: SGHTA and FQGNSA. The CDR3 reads CASKGQPNTEAFF. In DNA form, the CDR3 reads TGTGCCAGCAAGGGACAGCCGAACACTGAAGCTTTCTTT.

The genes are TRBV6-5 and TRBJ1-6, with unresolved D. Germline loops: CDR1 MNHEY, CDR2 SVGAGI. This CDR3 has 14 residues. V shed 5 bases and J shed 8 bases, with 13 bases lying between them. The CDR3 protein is CASSSMGHYSPLHF. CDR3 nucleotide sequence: TGTGCCAGCAGTAGTATGGGTCACTATTCACCCCTCCACTTT.

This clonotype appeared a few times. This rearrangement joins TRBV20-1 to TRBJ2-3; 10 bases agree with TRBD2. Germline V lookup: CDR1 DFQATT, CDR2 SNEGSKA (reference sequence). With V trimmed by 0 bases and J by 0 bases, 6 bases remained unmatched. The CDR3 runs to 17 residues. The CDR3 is CSAREAGGPRSTDTQYF. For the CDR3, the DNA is TGCAGTGCTAGAGAAGCGGGAGGGCCCCGAAGCACAGATACGCAGTATTTT.

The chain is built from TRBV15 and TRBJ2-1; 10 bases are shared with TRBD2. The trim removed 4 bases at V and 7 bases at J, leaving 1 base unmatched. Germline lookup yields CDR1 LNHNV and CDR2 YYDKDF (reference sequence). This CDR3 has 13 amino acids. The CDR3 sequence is CATSKREGNEQFF. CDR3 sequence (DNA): TGTGCCACCAGCAAGCGGGAGGGGAATGAGCAGTTCTTC.

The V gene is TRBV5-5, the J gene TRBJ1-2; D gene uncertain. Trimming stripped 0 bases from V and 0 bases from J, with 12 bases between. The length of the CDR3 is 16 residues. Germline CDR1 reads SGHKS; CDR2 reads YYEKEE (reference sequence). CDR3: CASSLDPQRANYGYTF. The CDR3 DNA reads TGTGCCAGCAGCTTGGATCCACAGAGAGCTAACTATGGCTACACCTTC.

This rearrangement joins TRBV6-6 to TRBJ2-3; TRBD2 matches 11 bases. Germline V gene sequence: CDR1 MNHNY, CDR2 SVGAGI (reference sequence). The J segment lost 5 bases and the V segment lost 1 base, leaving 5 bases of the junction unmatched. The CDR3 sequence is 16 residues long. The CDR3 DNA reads TGTGCCAGCAGTTACTTTAGCGGGGGGGACGAAGATACGCAGTATTTT. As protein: CASSYFSGGDEDTQYF.

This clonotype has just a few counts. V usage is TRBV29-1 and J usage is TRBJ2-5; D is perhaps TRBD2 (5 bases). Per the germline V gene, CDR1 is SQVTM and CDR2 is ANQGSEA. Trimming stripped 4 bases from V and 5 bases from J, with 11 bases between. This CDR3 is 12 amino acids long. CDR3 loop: CSVAEGGETQYF. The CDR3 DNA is TGCAGCGTTGCCGAAGGCGGGGAGACCCAGTACTTC.

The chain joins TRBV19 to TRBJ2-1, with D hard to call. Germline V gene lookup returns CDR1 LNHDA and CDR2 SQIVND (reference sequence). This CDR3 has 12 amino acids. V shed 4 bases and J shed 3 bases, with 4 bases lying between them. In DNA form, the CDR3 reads TGTGCCAGTAGTAACATCTACAATGAGCAGTTCTTC. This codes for CASSNIYNEQFF.

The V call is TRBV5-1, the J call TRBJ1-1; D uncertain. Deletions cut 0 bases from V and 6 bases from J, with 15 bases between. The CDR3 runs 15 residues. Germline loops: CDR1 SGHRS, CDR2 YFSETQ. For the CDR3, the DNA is TGCGCCAGCAGCTTGGATGGCTTGTTATCCCCTGAAGCTTTCTTT. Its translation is CASSLDGLLSPEAFF.

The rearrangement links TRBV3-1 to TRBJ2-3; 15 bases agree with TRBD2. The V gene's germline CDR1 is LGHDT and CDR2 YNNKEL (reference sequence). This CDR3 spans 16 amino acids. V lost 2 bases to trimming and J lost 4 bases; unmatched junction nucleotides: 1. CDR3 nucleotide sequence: TGTGCCAGCAGCCAAAGGACTAGCGGGAGGGCAGATACGCAGTATTTT. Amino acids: CASSQRTSGRADTQYF.

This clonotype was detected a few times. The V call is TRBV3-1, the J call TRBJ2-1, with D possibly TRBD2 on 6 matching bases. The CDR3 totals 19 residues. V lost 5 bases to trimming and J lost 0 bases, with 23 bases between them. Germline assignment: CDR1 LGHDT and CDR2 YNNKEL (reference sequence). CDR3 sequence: CASSGPRGAGSYSYNEQFF. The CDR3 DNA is TGTGCCAGCAGCGGCCCCCGCGGGGCGGGGAGCTACTCCTACAATGAGCAGTTCTTC.

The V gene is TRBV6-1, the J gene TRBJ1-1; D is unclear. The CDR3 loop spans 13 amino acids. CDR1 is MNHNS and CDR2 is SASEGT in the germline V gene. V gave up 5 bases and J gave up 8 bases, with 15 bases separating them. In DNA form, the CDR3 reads TGTGCCAGCAGTCTGGAGAAGCTCACCGAAGCTTTCTTT. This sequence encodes CASSLEKLTEAFF.

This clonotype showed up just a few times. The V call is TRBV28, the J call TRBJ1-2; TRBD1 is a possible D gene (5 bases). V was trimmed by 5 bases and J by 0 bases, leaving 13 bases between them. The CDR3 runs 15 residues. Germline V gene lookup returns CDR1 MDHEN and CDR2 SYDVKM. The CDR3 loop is CASSAGFRANYGYTF. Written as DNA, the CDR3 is TGTGCCAGCAGTGCCGGCTTCAGGGCTAACTATGGCTACACCTTC.

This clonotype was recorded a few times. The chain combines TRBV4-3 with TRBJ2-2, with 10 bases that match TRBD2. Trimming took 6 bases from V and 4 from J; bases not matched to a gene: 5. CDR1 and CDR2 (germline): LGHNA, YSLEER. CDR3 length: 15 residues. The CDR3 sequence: CASRRASGSTGELFF. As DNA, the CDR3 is TGCGCCAGCAGACGAGCTAGCGGGAGCACCGGGGAGCTGTTTTTT.

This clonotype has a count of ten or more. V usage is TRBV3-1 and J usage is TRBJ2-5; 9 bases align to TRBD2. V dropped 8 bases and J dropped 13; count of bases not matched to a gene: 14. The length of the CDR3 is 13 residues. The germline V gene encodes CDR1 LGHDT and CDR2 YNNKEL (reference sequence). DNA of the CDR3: TGTGCCAGCGGAGGGAGCGGGAGGAATGATCGGTACTTC. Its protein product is CASGGSGRNDRYF.